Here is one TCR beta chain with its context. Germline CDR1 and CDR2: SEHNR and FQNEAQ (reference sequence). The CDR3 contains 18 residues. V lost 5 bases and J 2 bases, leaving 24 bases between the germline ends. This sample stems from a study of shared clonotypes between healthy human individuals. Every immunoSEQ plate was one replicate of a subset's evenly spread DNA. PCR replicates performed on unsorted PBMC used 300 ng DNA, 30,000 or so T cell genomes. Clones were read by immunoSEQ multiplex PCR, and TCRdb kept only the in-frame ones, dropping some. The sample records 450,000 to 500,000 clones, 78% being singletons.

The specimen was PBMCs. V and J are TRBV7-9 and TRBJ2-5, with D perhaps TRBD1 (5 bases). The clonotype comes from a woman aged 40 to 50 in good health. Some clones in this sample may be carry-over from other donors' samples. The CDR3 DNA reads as TGTGCCAGCAGCAGTTTCCGTTTAGGACATCGCACGCAAGAGACCCAGTACTTC. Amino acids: CASSSFRLGHRTQETQYF.